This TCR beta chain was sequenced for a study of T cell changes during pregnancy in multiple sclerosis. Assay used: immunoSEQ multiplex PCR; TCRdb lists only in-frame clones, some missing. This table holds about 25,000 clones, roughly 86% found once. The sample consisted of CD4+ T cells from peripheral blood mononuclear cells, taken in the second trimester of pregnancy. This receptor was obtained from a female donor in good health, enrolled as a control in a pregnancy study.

The CDR3 is CASSLAGTGSSGNTIYF. CDR3 in DNA: TGTGCCAGCAGCTTGGCCGGGACTGGGAGCTCTGGAAACACCATATATTTT. The V call is TRBV7-2, the J call TRBJ1-3; tentative D call: TRBD1 (5 bases). The V end lost 3 bases, the J end lost 0 bases, and 15 bases lay between the germline ends. The CDR3 is 17 residues long. Germline-derived CDR1 and CDR2 are SGHTA and FQGNSA. Using reference TRBV7-2 and TRBJ1-3 for the parts outside the CDR3, the full variable domain is GAGVSQSPSNKVTEKGKDVELRCDPISGHTALYWYRQSLGQGLEFLIYFQGNSAPDKSGLPSDRFSAERTGGSVSTLTIQRTQQEDSAVYLCASSLAGTGSSGNTIYFGEGSWLTVV.